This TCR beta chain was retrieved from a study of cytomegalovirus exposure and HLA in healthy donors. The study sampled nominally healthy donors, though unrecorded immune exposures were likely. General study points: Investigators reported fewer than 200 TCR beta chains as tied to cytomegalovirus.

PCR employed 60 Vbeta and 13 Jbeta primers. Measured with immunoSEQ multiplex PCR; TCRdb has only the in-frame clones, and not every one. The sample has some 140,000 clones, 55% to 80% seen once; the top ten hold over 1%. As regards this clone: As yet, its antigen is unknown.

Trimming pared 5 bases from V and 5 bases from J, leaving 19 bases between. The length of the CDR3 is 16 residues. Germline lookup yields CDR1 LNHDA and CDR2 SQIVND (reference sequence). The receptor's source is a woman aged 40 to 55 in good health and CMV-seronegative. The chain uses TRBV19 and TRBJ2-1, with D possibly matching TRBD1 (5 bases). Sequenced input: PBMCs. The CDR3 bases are TGTGCCAGTAGTCCCCGCCTGGGGCGATTAAACAATGAGCAGTTCTTC. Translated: CASSPRLGRLNNEQFF. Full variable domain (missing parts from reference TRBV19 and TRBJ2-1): DGGITQSPKYLFRKEGQNVTLSCEQNLNHDAMYWYRQDPGQGLRLIYYSQIVNDFQKGDIAEGYSVSREKKESFPLTVTSAQKNPTAFYLCASSPRLGRLNNEQFFGPGTRLTVL.